These 5 T cell receptor beta chains were sequenced from one sample in a study of response to subunit inactivated influenza vaccine. From the RT-PCR reads, TCRdb called clonotypes with MiXCR, one entry per CDR3 protein. The table has about 300,000 distinct CDR3 sequences, less than 25% seen once. The sample here was PBMCs from blood, taken less than 22 months after vaccination. The receptor set was obtained from a man in his fifties or sixties who received an inactivated influenza vaccine.

The chain carries TRBV6-2 or TRBV6-3 and TRBJ2-1; 11 bases are shared with TRBD2. The CDR3 has 16 amino acids. Losses at the gene ends were 6 bases for V and 0 bases for J; bases not matched to a gene: 4. CDR1 and CDR2 from the germline V gene are MNHEY and SVGEGT. CDR3 sequence reads: CASSPGLAGSYNEQFF. CDR3 nucleotide sequence: TGTGCCAGCAGCCCCGGACTAGCGGGCTCCTACAATGAGCAGTTCTTC.

This clonotype appeared a few times. The chain couples TRBV20-1 to TRBJ1-6; D unclear. CDR3 size: 14 residues. With 6 bases removed from V and 9 bases from J, the gap between germline ends came to 18 bases. Germline lookup yields CDR1 DFQATT and CDR2 SNEGSKA (reference sequence). Written as DNA, the CDR3 is TGCAGTGCGATCAGCACCGGTGGAGGTTCACCCCTCCACTTT. Protein: CSAISTGGGSPLHF.

The table lists this clonotype with a few counts. This chain joins TRBV5-6 and TRBJ1-3; D is uncertain. Germline loops: CDR1 SGHDT, CDR2 YYEEEE. Trimming shortened V by 1 base and J by 0 bases, and 11 bases separated the two germline ends. The CDR3 extends over 16 amino acids. CDR3 loop: CASSLNPSFSGNTIYF. In DNA, the CDR3 is TGTGCCAGCAGCTTGAACCCCAGCTTCTCTGGAAACACCATATATTTT.

The CDR3 spells CASSEGTSSSYEQYF. CDR3 nucleotides: TGTGCCAGCTCAGAAGGGACATCGAGCTCCTACGAGCAGTACTTC. The chain joins TRBV18 to TRBJ2-7; perhaps TRBD1 as D (6 bases). The CDR3 runs 15 residues. Per germline, CDR1 KGHSH and CDR2 LQKENI. Trimming took 5 bases from V and 0 from J, leaving 14 bases between them. Based on the CDR3 plus reference TRBV18 and TRBJ2-7, the full variable domain is NAGVMQNPRHLVRRRGQEARLRCSPMKGHSHVYWYRQLPEEGLKFMVYLQKENIIDESGMPKERFSAEFPKEGPSILRIQQVVRGDSAAYFCASSEGTSSSYEQYFGPGTRLTVT.

The chain recombines TRBV6-2 or TRBV6-3 with TRBJ2-4, with 7 nucleotides matching TRBD2. Germline V gene data show CDR1 as MNHEY and CDR2 as SVGEGT. CDR3 length: 15 amino acids. V shed 2 bases and J 9 bases; nucleotides not matched to a gene: 10. Here the CDR3 DNA reads TGTGCCAGCAGTTACCTGACTAGCCGGGGGAGCATTCAGTACTTC. Translated: CASSYLTSRGSIQYF.